This T cell receptor (beta chain) derives from a study of T cells in narcolepsy. Overall study context: Donors had narcolepsy type 1 or type 2, or were healthy controls.

Germline CDR1 MDHEN, CDR2 SYDVKM. This CDR3 has 19 amino acids. V lost 4 bases and J lost 4, with 28 bases in between. The data were produced by immunoSEQ multiplex PCR, yet TCRdb's version contains in-frame clones alone and is incomplete. This table holds tens of thousands of clones, roughly four fifths found once. The sequence came from a human donor with narcolepsy. Material for sequencing was CD45RA- memory CD4+ T cells from PBMCs. The gene calls are TRBV28 and TRBJ2-5; D is perhaps TRBD1 or TRBD2 (5 bases each). CDR3: CASSSLAEPGPLGGETQYF. The CDR3, as DNA: TGTGCCAGCAGTTCCCTCGCCGAACCGGGACCCTTGGGTGGAGAGACCCAGTACTTC.